This T cell receptor (beta chain) was identified in a study of radiation and T cells in renal cell carcinoma. Time point described: blood 2 weeks post-SBRT. Treatment of the sample: 15 Gy SBRT to primary tumor, nephrectomy 4 weeks later. In germline, CDR1 is SGHTA, CDR2 FQGNSA. This CDR3 has 15 amino acids. V lost 1 base to trimming and J lost 5 bases, with 9 bases between them. Method: immunoSEQ multiplex PCR; TCRdb's copy keeps in-frame clones and lacks some. Altogether approximately 61,000 clones are present, roughly 79% being singletons, with the ten largest covering about 7%. This sequence originates from a man in his 60s with renal cell carcinoma. The chain joins TRBV7-2 to TRBJ1-6; D is unclear. This specimen was blood, taken from a patient whose treatment included radiotherapy and nephrectomy. Written as DNA, the CDR3 is TGTGCCAGCAGCTTAGGACCCCCCAATAATTCACCCCTCCACTTT. Its translation: CASSLGPPNNSPLHF.